A single T cell receptor beta chain is shown here with its context. The target antigen is unknown. These data come from a study of T cells in localized non-small cell lung cancer. Points from the study as a whole: Longer survival (overall) was linked to higher T cell density in blood. As only one tumor region underwent sequencing, heterogeneity remains possible. Adjacent lung exhibited a median of 57 among the 100 most abundant tumor clones.

CDR3 size: 15 residues. The V gene's germline CDR1 is SGHRS and CDR2 YFSETQ. V lost 7 bases and J lost 2; bases outside the gene matches: 12. Libraries were prepared by immunoSEQ multiplex PCR; TCRdb keeps only in-frame clonotypes and omits some of them. The sample contains roughly 16,000 clones, around 89% of which appear only once. The gene calls are TRBV5-1 and TRBJ2-7; 7 nucleotides agree with TRBD1. This receptor was obtained from a male donor at least 60 years old with stage II squamous cell lung carcinoma. The sample consisted of peripheral blood, taken before any cancer treatment. The CDR3 DNA reads as TGCGCCAGCGCTACTCAGACAGGGTCTCCCTACGAGCAGTACTTC. Its translation: CASATQTGSPYEQYF.